This T cell receptor beta chain emerged from a study of blood T cell repertoires in COVID-19. Generated by immunoSEQ multiplex PCR, the TCRdb table keeps only in-frame clones and is missing some. Here the sample spans about 270,000 clones, roughly 86% being singletons. V gave up 6 bases and J gave up 3 bases; unmatched junction bases: 4. The CDR3 length is 14 residues. Germline V gives CDR1 LNHDA, CDR2 SQIVND (reference sequence). The sequencing input was peripheral blood. This TCR was recovered from a man between 40 and 49 years old who had recovered from COVID-19. This chain joins TRBV19 and TRBJ2-2; TRBD1 matches 7 bases. Here the CDR3 reads CASRQGTYTGELFF. CDR3 nucleotide sequence: TGTGCCAGTAGACAGGGGACGTACACCGGGGAGCTGTTTTTT.